The 9 T cell receptor beta chains presented below share a single source sample, sequenced in a study of blood T cell repertoires in COVID-19 (dated by TCRdb to the early 2020s). Library preparation was by the immunoSEQ multiplex PCR assay. TCRdb provides this immuneACCESS table in a form limited to in-frame rearrangements. Some clones are lacking; in checked studies, under half of them reflect an unresolved V gene, and why the rest are absent is not known. The sample yields some 170,000 clones; approximately 85% were counted once. Approximately 0.99% of the sample rests with the top ten. The sample consisted of peripheral blood. These receptor sequences come from a man in his forties or fifties with acute or convalescent COVID-19.

The chain has TRBV4-3 and TRBJ1-1, with no clear D. CDR1 LGHNA and CDR2 YSLEER come from the germline V gene. This CDR3 has 15 residues. The V gene lost 0 bases and the J gene lost 4 bases, with 12 bases spanning the gap. The CDR3 DNA follows: TGCGCCAGCAGCCAAGACCGGGTTGGCGGCACTGAAGCTTTCTTT. Encoded protein: CASSQDRVGGTEAFF.

The chain recombines TRBV10-2 with TRBJ1-6; D not certain. In germline, CDR1 is WSHSY, CDR2 SAAADI. The CDR3 sequence is 15 residues long. Deletions cut 0 bases from V and 10 bases from J, with 13 bases between. CDR3: CASSESAGVYSPLHF. The CDR3 nucleotides are TGCGCCAGCAGTGAGTCGGCGGGAGTTTACTCACCCCTCCACTTT.

V usage is TRBV27 and J usage is TRBJ2-3; 9 nucleotides agree with TRBD2. Germline lookup yields CDR1 MNHEY and CDR2 SMNVEV (reference sequence). V shed 3 bases and J 7 bases; nucleotides not matched to a gene: 8. The length of the CDR3 is 15 residues. CDR3 in DNA: TGTGCCAGCAGTTTCTCGCGGGGGGGTGGATATACGCAGTATTTT. It yields the protein CASSFSRGGGYTQYF.

V gene TRBV7-2 combines with J gene TRBJ2-7, with TRBD1 identical over 8 bases. The CDR3 loop spans 15 amino acids. Germline CDR1 SGHTA, CDR2 FQGNSA. The V and J ends lost 2 bases and 0 bases, in that order; junction bases with no gene match: 3. The CDR3 region is CASSLWDRSSYEQYF. DNA for the CDR3: TGTGCCAGCAGCTTATGGGACAGGAGCTCCTACGAGCAGTACTTC.

V gene TRBV6-5 combines with J gene TRBJ2-7; 7 positions agree with TRBD1. Germline V CDR1 and CDR2: MNHEY, SVGAGI. The V segment lost 4 bases and the J segment 0 bases; nucleotides outside the gene matches: 6. The CDR3 is 15 residues long. The DNA for the CDR3 is TGTGCCAGCAGTTTCCTAGACAGGGACTCCTACGAGCAGTACTTC. Encoded protein: CASSFLDRDSYEQYF.

The gene calls are TRBV6-5 and TRBJ1-2, with D possibly being TRBD1 (5 bases). The germline V gene encodes CDR1 MNHEY and CDR2 SVGAGI. This CDR3 spans 15 amino acids. Between the trimmed V and J ends, which lost 2 bases and 0 bases, there was a span of 10 bases. DNA of the CDR3: TGTGCCAGCAGTTACAAGGGGCCTGCTAACTATGGCTACACCTTC. Protein product: CASSYKGPANYGYTF.

The V call is TRBV27, the J call TRBJ1-1; TRBD1 is a possible D gene (6 bases). CDR3 length: 14 amino acids. Trimming cost V 8 bases and J 5 bases, with 18 bases left between them. Germline CDR1 is MNHEY and CDR2 is SMNVEV (reference sequence). CDR3 loop: CASHPTHRATEAFF. For the CDR3, the DNA is TGTGCCAGCCACCCAACCCACAGGGCAACTGAAGCTTTCTTT.

The chain uses TRBV7-2 and TRBJ1-2; D unresolved. Deletions cut 2 bases from V and 4 bases from J, with 11 bases between. Germline values: CDR1 SGHTA, CDR2 FQGNSA. This CDR3 is built from 14 residues. CDR3: CASSLNAGTYGYTF. The CDR3 nucleotides read TGTGCCAGCAGCTTAAATGCAGGAACCTATGGCTACACCTTC.

This clone was recorded a few times. The CDR3 here is CASSLGTANTGELFF. CDR3 sequence (DNA): TGTGCCAGCAGCCTGGGGACAGCGAACACCGGGGAGCTGTTTTTT. The V and J genes are TRBV7-6 and TRBJ2-2, with 7 bases lining up with TRBD1. CDR1 is SGHVS, CDR2 FNYEAQ, per germline. The CDR3 covers 15 residues. V lost 5 bases and J lost 0; bases outside the gene matches: 3.